This T cell receptor beta chain is from a study of cytomegalovirus exposure and HLA in healthy donors. Germline V gene sequence: CDR1 SGHTA, CDR2 FQGNSA. V gave up 5 bases and J gave up 0 bases, with 7 bases separating them. This CDR3 contains 13 residues. The PCR was carried out with 60 Vbeta primers and 13 Jbeta primers. Generated by immunoSEQ multiplex PCR, the TCRdb table keeps only in-frame clones and is missing some. The sample holds tens of thousands of clones, roughly four fifths seen once. Sample: PBMCs. The clonotype comes from a man in his 70s in good health and CMV-seronegative. V usage is TRBV7-2 and J usage is TRBJ1-1; no reliable D call. The CDR3 DNA is TGTGCCAGCAGCAAGACATTGAACACTGAAGCTTTCTTT. Amino acid sequence: CASSKTLNTEAFF.